This T cell receptor (beta chain) was identified in a study of T cell responses to AZD1222 COVID-19 vaccine. About this clone itself: Antigen: not known.

Sequenced by immunoSEQ multiplex PCR; TCRdb stores in-frame clones only, minus some. The data hold approximately 44,000 clones, with around 82% observed a single time. The study's findings and limits: The donors showed a predominance of white British ancestry and of females, with possible underestimation of clonal diversity. Increased Spike-specific TCR breadth and depth were observed after two AZD1222 doses.

This clonotype was sampled from an adult in good health. Sequenced material: peripheral blood, taken on day 0 of AZD1222 vaccination.

CDR3 DNA: TGTGCCTGGGCAGACAGGGTGAATAATTCACCCCTCCACTTT. Its protein is CAWADRVNNSPLHF. The chain recombines TRBV30 with TRBJ1-6; 7 nucleotides agree with TRBD1. Per the germline V gene, CDR1 is GTSNPN and CDR2 is SVGIG (reference sequence). The CDR3 is made up of 14 amino acids. After removal of 5 bases from V and 5 bases from J, the junction contained 6 bases not matched to a gene.